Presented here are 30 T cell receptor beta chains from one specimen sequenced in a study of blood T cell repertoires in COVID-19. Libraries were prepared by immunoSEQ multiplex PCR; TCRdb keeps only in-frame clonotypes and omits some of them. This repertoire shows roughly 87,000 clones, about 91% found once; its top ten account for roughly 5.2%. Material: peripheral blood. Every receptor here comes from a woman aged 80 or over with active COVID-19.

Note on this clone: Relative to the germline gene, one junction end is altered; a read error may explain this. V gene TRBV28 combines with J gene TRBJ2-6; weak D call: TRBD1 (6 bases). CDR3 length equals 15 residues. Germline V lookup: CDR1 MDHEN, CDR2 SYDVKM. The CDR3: CASRQGTSRANVLTF. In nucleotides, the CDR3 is TGTGCCAGCCGGCAGGGGACCTCTCGGGCCAACGTCCTGACTTTC. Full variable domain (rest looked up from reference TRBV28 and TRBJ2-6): DVKVTQSSRYLVKRTGEKVFLECVQDMDHENMFWYRQDPGLGLRLIYFSYDVKMKEKGDIPEGYSVSREKKERFSLILESASTNQTSMYLCASRQGTSRANVLTFGAGSRLTVL.

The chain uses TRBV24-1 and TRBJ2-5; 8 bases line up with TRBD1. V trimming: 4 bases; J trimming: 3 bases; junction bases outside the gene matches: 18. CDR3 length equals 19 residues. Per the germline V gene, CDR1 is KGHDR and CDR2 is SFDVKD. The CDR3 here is CATSEPSPFRQGLEETQYF. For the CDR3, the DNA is TGTGCCACCAGTGAACCTAGTCCCTTCCGACAGGGGCTTGAAGAGACCCAGTACTTC.

The CDR3 sequence: CASTPPGQGAEEQYF. CDR3 DNA sequence: TGTGCCAGCACCCCACCGGGACAGGGGGCAGAAGAGCAGTACTTC. The chain has TRBV6-6 and TRBJ2-7; 12 positions agree with TRBD1. This CDR3 comprises 15 residues. The V gene end was trimmed by 7 bases and the J gene end by 7 bases; junction bases not matched to a gene: 11. Germline loops: CDR1 MNHNY, CDR2 SVGAGI (reference sequence).

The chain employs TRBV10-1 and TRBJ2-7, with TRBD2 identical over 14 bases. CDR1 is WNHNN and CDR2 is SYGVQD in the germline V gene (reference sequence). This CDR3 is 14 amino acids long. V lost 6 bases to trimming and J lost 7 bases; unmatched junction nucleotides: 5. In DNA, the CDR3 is TGCGCCAGCAGGGGACTAGCGGGAGAGGGGGAGCAGTACTTC. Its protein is CASRGLAGEGEQYF.

In nucleotides, the CDR3 is TGTGCCAGCAGCTTTTCGGGGTCTGAGTCACCCCTCCACTTT. Residues: CASSFSGSESPLHF. The chain carries TRBV7-2 and TRBJ1-6; D uncertain. Germline V lookup: CDR1 SGHTA, CDR2 FQGNSA. Trimming stripped 3 bases from V and 10 bases from J, with 13 bases between. The CDR3 is made up of 14 amino acids.

This CDR3 reads CASSLDSFEQYF. Here the CDR3 DNA reads TGTGCCAGCAGCTTGGACAGTTTCGAGCAGTACTTC. The chain joins TRBV5-4 to TRBJ2-7; D unclear. V was shortened by 0 bases and J by 6 bases, with 7 bases between the two germline ends. This CDR3 spans 12 amino acids. Germline V gene data show CDR1 as SGHNT and CDR2 as YYREEE (reference sequence). Variable domain in full (rest from reference TRBV5-4 and TRBJ2-7): ETGVTQSPTHLIKTRGQQVTLRCSSQSGHNTVSWYQQALGQGPQFIFQYYREEENGRGNFPPRFSGLQFPNYSSELNVNALELDDSALYLCASSLDSFEQYFGPGTRLTVT.

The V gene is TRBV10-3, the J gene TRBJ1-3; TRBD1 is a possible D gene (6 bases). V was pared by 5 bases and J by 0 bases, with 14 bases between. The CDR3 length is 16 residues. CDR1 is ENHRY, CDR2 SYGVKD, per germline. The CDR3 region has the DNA TGTGCCATCAGTCCGGCCACAGGGCCCTCTGGAAACACCATATATTTT. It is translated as CAISPATGPSGNTIYF.

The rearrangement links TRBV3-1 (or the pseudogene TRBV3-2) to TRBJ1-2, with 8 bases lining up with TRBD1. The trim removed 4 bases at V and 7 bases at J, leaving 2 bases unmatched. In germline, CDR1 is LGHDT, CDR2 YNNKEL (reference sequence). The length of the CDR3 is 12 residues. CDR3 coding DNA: TGTGCCAGCAGCCCCGGGACAGGTGGCTACACCTTC. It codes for CASSPGTGGYTF.

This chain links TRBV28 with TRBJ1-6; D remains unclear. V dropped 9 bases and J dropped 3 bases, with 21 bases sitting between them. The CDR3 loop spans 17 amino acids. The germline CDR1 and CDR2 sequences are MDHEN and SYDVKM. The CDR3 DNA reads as TGTGCCAGTCCACCATCCGGCTCTCTAGGCTATAATTCACCCCTCCACTTT. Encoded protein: CASPPSGSLGYNSPLHF.

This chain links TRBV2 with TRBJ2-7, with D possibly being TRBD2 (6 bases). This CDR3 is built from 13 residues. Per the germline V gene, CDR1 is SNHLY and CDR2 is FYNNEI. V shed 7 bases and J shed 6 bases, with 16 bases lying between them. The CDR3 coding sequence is TGTGCCAGCAAACTAGCAGAGTTACCCGAGCAGTACTTC. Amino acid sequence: CASKLAELPEQYF. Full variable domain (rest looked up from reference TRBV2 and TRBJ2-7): EPEVTQTPSHQVTQMGQEVILRCVPISNHLYFYWYRQILGQKVEFLVSFYNNEISEKSEIFDDQFSVERPDGSNFTLKIRSTKLEDSAMYFCASKLAELPEQYFGPGTRLTVT.

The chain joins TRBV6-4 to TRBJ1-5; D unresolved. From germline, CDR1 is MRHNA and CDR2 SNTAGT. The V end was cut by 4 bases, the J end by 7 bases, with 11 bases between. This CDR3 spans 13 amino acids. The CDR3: CASSASVEQPQHF. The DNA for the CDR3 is TGTGCCAGCAGTGCTTCGGTTGAACAGCCCCAGCATTTT.

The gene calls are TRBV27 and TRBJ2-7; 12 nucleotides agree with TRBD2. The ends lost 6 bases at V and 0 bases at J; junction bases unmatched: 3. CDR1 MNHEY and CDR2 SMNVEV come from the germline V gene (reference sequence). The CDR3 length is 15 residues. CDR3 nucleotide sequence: TGTGCCAGCAGACTAGCGGGAGGTAACTCCTACGAGCAGTACTTC. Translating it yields CASRLAGGNSYEQYF.

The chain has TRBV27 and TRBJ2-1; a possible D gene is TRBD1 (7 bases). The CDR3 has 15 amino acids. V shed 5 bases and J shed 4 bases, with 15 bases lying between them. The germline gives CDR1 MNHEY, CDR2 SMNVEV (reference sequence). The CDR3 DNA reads TGTGCCAGCAGTCTAGACAGGGAGGAATACAATGAGCAGTTCTTC. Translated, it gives CASSLDREEYNEQFF.

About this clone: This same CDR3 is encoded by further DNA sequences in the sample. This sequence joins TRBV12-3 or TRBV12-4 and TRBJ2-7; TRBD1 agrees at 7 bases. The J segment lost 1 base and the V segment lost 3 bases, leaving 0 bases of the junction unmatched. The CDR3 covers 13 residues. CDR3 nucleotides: TGTGCCAGCAGTTTGACAGGGTCCTACGAGCAGTACTTC. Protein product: CASSLTGSYEQYF.

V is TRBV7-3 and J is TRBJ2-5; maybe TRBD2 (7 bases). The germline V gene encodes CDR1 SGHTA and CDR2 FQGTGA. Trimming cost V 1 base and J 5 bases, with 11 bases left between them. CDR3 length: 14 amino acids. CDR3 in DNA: TGTGCCAGCAGCTTAAAAGGGGGAGGGGAGACCCAGTACTTC. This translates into CASSLKGGGETQYF.

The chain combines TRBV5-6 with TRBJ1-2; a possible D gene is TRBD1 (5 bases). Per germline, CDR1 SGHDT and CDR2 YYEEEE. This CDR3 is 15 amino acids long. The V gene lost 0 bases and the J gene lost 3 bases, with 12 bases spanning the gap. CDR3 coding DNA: TGTGCCAGCAGCTTGGCGACTCAGGGCTACTATGGCTACACCTTC. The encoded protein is CASSLATQGYYGYTF. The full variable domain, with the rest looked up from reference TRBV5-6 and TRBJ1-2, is DAGVTQSPTHLIKTRGQQVTLRCSPKSGHDTVSWYQQALGQGPQFIFQYYEEEERQRGNFPDRFSGHQFPNYSSELNVNALLLGDSALYLCASSLATQGYYGYTFGSGTRLTVV.

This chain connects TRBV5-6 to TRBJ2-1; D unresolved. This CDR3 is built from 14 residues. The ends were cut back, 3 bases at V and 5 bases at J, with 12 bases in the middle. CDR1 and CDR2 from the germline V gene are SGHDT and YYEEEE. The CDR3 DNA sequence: TGTGCCAGCAGCTCAACCCGGGTGAACAATGAGCAGTTCTTC. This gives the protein CASSSTRVNNEQFF.

CDR3 sequence (DNA): TGCGCCAGCAGCCAAGATGGGACAGGGGGCTTCTATGGCTACACCTTC. It translates to CASSQDGTGGFYGYTF. The genes are TRBV4-1 and TRBJ1-2, with TRBD1 matching over 12 bases. Germline V gene lookup returns CDR1 MGHRA and CDR2 YSYEKL. V shed 0 bases, J shed 4 bases, and the junction held 3 bases outside the gene matches. The CDR3 runs 16 residues.

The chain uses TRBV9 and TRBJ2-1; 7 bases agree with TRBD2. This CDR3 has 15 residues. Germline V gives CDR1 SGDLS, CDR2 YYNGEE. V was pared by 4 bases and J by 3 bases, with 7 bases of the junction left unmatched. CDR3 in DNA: TGTGCCAGCAGCACACCGGGACTAAACTACAATGAGCAGTTCTTC. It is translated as CASSTPGLNYNEQFF.

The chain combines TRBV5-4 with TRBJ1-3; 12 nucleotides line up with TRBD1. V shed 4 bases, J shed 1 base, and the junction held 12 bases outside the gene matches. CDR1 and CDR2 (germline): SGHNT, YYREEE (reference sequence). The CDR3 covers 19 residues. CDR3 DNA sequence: TGTGCCAGCAGCCCGCAAAACCCGGGACAGGGGGCATCTGGAAACACCATATATTTT. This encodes CASSPQNPGQGASGNTIYF.

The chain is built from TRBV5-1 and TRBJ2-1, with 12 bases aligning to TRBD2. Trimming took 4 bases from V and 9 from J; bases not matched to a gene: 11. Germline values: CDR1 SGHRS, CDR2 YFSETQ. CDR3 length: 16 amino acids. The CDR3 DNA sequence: TGCGCCAGCAGCACACAGGCTAGCGGGAGGGCCGGTGAGCAGTTCTTC. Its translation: CASSTQASGRAGEQFF.

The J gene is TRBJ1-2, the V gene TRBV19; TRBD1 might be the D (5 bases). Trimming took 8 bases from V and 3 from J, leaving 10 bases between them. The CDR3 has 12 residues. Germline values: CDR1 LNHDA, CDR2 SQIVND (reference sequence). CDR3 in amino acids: CASADTYYGYTF. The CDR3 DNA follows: TGTGCCAGTGCGGACACTTACTATGGCTACACCTTC.

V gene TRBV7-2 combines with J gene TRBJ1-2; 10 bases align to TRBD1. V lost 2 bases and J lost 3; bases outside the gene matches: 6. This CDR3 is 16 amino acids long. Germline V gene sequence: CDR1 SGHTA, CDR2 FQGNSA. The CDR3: CASSLYAGQGDYGYTF. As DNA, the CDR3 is TGTGCCAGCAGCTTATATGCCGGACAGGGGGACTATGGCTACACCTTC.

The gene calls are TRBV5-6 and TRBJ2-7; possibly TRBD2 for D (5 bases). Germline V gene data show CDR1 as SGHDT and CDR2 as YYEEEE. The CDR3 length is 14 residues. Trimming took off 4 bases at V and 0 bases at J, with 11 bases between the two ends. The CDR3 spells CASSVSGSSYEQYF. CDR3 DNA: TGTGCCAGCAGCGTGTCGGGATCCTCCTACGAGCAGTACTTC.

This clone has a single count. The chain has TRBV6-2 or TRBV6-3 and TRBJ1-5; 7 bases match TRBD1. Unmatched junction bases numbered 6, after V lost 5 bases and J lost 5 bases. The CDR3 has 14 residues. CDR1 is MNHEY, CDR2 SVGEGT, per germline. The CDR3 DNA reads TGTGCCAGCAGTCAACAGGGGACCCATCAGCCCCAGCATTTT. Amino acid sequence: CASSQQGTHQPQHF.

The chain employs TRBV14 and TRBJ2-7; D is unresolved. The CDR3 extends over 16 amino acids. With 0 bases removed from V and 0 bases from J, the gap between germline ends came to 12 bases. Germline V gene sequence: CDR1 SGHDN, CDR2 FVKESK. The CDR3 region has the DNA TGTGCCAGCAGCCAAGATGCGCGTTTTAGCTCCTACGAGCAGTACTTC. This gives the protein CASSQDARFSSYEQYF.

The CDR3, as DNA: TGTGCCAGCAGTTTAGCGGGGGGCTATGGCTACACCTTC. Protein sequence: CASSLAGGYGYTF. The chain uses TRBV12-3 or TRBV12-4 and TRBJ1-2, with D perhaps TRBD1 (5 bases). The CDR3 is 13 amino acids. The germline V and J ends were trimmed by 0 bases and 4 bases, with 6 bases remaining between them.

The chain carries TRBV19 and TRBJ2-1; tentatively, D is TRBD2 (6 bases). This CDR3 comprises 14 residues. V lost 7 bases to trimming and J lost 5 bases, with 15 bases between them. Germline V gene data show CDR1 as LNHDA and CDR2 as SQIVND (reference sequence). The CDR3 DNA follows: TGTGCCAGTATGGGGCGGGGCTACAACAATGAGCAGTTCTTC. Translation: CASMGRGYNNEQFF.

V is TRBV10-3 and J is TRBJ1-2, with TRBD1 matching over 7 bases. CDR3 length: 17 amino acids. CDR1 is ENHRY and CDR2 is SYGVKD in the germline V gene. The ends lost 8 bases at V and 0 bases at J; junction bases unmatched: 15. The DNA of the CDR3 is TGTGCCATCGGGCCTTCAGTACAGGGGAAAGCTAACTATGGCTACACCTTC. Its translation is CAIGPSVQGKANYGYTF.

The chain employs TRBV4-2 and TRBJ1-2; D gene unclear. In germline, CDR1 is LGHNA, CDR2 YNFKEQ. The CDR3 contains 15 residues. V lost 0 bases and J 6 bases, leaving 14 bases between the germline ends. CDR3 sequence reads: CASSQDTSRKDGYTF. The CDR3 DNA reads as TGTGCCAGCAGCCAAGATACATCTAGAAAAGATGGCTACACCTTC.